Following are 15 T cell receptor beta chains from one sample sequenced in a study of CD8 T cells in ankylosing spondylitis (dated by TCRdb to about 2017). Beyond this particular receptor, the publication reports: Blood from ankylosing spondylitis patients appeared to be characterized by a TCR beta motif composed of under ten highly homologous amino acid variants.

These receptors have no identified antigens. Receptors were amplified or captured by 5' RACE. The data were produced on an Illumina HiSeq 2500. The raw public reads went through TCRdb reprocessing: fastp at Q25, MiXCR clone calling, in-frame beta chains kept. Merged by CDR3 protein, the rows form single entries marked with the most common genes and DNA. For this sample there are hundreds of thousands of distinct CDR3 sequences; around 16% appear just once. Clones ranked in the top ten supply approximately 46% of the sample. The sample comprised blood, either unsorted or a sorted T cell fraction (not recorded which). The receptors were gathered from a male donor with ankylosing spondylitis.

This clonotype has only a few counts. The CDR3 region is CASSLESSGTAYYNEQFF. Written as DNA, the CDR3 is TGTGCCAGCAGTTTGGAATCTTCCGGGACGGCCTACTACAATGAGCAGTTCTTC. The chain uses TRBV28 and TRBJ2-1, with D perhaps being TRBD1 or TRBD2 (5 bases each). V lost 3 bases and J lost 3, with 21 bases in between. This CDR3 has 18 amino acids. The germline V gene encodes CDR1 MDHEN and CDR2 SYDVKM. The whole variable domain, filled in from reference TRBV28 and TRBJ2-1, reads DVKVTQSSRYLVKRTGEKVFLECVQDMDHENMFWYRQDPGLGLRLIYFSYDVKMKEKGDIPEGYSVSREKKERFSLILESASTNQTSMYLCASSLESSGTAYYNEQFFGPGTRLTVL.

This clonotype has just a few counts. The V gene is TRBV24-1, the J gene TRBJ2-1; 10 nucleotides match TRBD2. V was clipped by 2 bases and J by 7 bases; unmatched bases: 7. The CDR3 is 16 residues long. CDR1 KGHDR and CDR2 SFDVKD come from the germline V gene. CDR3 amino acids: CATSDSGLAMGNEQFF. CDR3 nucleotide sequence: TGTGCCACCAGTGATTCGGGACTAGCGATGGGGAATGAGCAGTTCTTC.

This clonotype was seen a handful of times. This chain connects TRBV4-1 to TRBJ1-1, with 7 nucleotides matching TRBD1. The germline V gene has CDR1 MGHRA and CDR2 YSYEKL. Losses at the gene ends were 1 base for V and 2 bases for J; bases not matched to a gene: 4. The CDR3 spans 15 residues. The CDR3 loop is CASSQGDSRNTEAFF. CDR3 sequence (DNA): TGCGCCAGCAGCCAAGGGGACAGTAGAAACACTGAAGCTTTCTTT.

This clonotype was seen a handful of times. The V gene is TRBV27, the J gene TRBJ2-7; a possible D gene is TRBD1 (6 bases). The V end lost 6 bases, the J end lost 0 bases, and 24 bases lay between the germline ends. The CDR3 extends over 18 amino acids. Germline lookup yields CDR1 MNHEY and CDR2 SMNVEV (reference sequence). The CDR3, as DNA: TGTGCCAGCAGCCCCGGGACATCGGGACCCTTCAGCTCCTACGAGCAGTACTTC. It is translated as CASSPGTSGPFSSYEQYF.

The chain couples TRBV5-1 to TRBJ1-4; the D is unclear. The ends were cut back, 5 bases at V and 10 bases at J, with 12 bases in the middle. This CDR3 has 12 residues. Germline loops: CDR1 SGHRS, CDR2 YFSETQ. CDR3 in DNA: TGCGCCAGCAGGCCTGGAGCGGGAAAACTGTTTTTT. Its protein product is CASRPGAGKLFF. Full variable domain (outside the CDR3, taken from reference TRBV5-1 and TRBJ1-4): KAGVTQTPRYLIKTRGQQVTLSCSPISGHRSVSWYQQTPGQGLQFLFEYFSETQRNKGNFPGRFSGRQFSNSRSEMNVSTLELGDSALYLCASRPGAGKLFFGSGTQLSVL.

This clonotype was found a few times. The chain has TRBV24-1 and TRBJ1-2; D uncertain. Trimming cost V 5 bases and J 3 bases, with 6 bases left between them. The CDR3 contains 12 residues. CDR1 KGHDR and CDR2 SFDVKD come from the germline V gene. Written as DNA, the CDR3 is TGTGCCACCAGTGGGACGGACTATGGCTACACCTTC. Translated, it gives CATSGTDYGYTF.

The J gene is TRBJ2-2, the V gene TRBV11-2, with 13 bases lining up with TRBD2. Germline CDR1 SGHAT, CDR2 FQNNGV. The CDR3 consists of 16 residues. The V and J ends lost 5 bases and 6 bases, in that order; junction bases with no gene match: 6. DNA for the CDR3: TGTGCCAGCAGCCTAGGACTAGCGGGAGTCGCCGGGGAGCTGTTTTTT. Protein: CASSLGLAGVAGELFF.

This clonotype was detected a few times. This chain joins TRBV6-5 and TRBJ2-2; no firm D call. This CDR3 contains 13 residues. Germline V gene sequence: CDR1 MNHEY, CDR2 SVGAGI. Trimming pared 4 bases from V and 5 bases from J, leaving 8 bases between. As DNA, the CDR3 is TGTGCCAGCAGTTGGCCGGTTACCGGGGAGCTGTTTTTT. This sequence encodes CASSWPVTGELFF.

This chain's CDR3 is CSVDDGAGGIYEQYF. The CDR3 DNA follows: TGCAGCGTGGATGATGGAGCGGGGGGGATCTACGAGCAGTACTTC. This rearrangement joins TRBV29-1 to TRBJ2-7; 10 nucleotides align to TRBD2. Germline values: CDR1 SQVTM, CDR2 ANQGSEA. The CDR3 totals 15 residues. V trimming: 6 bases; J trimming: 3 bases; junction bases outside the gene matches: 11.

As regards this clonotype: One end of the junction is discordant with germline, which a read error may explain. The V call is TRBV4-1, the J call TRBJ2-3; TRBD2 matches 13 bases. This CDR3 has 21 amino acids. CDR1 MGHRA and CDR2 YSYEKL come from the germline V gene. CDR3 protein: CARGPLRLGQEGLAGEDTQYF. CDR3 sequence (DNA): TGTGCCAGGGGCCCCCTTCGGCTGGGACAGGAAGGACTAGCGGGAGAAGATACGCAGTATTTT.

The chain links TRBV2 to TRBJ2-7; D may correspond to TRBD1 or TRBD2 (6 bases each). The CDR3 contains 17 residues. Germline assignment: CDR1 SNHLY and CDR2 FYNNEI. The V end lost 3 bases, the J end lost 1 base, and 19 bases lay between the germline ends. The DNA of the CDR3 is TGTGCCAGCAGTGACGCGGGACACCTATCACCTTCCTACGAGCAGTACTTC. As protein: CASSDAGHLSPSYEQYF.

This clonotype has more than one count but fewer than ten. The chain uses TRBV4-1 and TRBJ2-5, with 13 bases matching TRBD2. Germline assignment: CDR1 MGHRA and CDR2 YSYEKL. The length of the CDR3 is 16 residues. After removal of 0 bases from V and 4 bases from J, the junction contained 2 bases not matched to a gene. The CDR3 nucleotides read TGCGCCAGCAGCCAAGATACTAGCGGGAGGGTAGAGACCCAGTACTTC. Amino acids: CASSQDTSGRVETQYF.

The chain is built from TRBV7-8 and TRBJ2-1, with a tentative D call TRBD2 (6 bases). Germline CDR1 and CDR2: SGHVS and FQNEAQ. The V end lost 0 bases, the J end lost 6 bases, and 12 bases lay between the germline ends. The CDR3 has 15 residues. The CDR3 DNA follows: TGTGCCAGCAGCTTAGCGGTGGGGGGATCCAATGAGCAGTTCTTC. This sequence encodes CASSLAVGGSNEQFF.

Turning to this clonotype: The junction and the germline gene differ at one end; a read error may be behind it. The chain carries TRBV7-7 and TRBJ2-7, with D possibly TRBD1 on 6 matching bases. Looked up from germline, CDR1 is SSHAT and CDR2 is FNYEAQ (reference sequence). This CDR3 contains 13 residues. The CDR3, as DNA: TGTGCTAGCAGTCGGACAGTCTCCTACGAGCAGTACTTC. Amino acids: CASSRTVSYEQYF.

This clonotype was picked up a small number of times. The CDR3 DNA is TGTGCCAGCAGCGTAACCGGGACAGGGGCGGCAGATACGCAGTATTTT. Protein product: CASSVTGTGAADTQYF. V usage is TRBV4-2 and J usage is TRBJ2-3, with TRBD1 matching over 10 bases. The CDR3 has 16 amino acids. V shed 5 bases, J shed 4 bases, and the junction held 9 bases outside the gene matches. CDR1 and CDR2 (germline): LGHNA, YNFKEQ.